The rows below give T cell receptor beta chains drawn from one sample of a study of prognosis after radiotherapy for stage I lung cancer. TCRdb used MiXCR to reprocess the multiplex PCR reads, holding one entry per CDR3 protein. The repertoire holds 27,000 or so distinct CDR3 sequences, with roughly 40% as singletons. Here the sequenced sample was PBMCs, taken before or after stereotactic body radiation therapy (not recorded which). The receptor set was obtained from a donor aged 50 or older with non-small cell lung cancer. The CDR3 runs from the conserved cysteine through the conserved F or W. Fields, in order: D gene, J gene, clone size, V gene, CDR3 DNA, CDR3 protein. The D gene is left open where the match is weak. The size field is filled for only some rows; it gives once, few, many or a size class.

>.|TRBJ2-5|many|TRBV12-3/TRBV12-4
TGTGCCAGCAGTTCTTCCATGGGGGAGACCCAGTACTTC
CASSSSMGETQYF
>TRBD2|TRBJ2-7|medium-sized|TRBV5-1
TGCGCCAGCAGCCAACTAGCGGGGCCCAACTACGAGCAGTACTTC
CASSQLAGPNYEQYF
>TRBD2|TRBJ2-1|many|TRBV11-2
TGTGCCAGCAGCTGGGCGGGAGGAACCTACAATGAGCAGTTCTTC
CASSWAGGTYNEQFF
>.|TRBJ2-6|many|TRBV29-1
TGCAGCGTTGTTTTTGGGACTTCCATCTCTGGGGCCAACGTCCTGACTTTC
CSVVFGTSISGANVLTF
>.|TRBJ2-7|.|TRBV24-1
TGTGCCACCAGTGACCCCACGGGATATGGGTCCTACGAGCAGTACTTC
CATSDPTGYGSYEQYF
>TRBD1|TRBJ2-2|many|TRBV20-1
TGCAGTGCTAGAAAGGACAGGGTGGAGCTGTTTTTT
CSARKDRVELFF
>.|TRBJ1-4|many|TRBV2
TGTGCCAGCAGTGACGGGAAGAATGAAAAACTGTTTTTT
CASSDGKNEKLFF
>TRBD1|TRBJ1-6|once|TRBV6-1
TGTGCCAGCATTTCCATGACAGGGAATTCACCCCTCCACTTT
CASISMTGNSPLHF
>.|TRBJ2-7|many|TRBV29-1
TGCAGCGTTGAAGGGCAGTCAGGGGACGAGCAGTACTTC
CSVEGQSGDEQYF
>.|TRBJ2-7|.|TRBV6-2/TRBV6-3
TGTGCCAGCCAACGGGGCTCCTACGAGCAGTACTTC
CASQRGSYEQYF
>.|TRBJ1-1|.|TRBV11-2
TGTGCCAGCAGTAAGAGCGCAAGTCGGAACACTGAAGCTTTCTTT
CASSKSASRNTEAFF
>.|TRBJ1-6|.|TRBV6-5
TGTGCCAGCAGTTCCAGGACAGAGAATTCACCCATCCACTTT
CASSSRTENSPIHF
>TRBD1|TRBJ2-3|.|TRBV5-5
TGTGCCAGCAGCTTCGCGCAGGGGGAAGTGGATACGCAGTATTTT
CASSFAQGEVDTQYF
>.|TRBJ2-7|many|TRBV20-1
TGCAGTGCTAGAGATCAGGGAATCTCCTACGAGCAGTACTTC
CSARDQGISYEQYF
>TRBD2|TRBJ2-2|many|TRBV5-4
TGTGCCAGCAGTCCGGGACTAGCGGGAGGTTGGGACACCGGGGAGCTGTTTTTT
CASSPGLAGGWDTGELFF
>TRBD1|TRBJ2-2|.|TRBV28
TGTGCCAGCAGTCTTCCGGGACAGGGCAGTACCGTGGAGCTGTTTTTT
CASSLPGQGSTVELFF
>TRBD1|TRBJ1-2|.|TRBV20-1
TGCAGTTGGGACAGGGGGCACTATGGCTACACCTTC
CSWDRGHYGYTF
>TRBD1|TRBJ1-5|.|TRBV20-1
TGCAGTGCCCCGACAGGGGGCGGTCAGCCCCAGCATTTT
CSAPTGGGQPQHF
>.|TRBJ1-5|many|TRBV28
TGTGCCAGCAGTCGGGCAGACAGGCACAATCAGCCCCAGCATTTT
CASSRADRHNQPQHF
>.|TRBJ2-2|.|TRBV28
TGTGCCAGCAGTTCCTACACCGGGGAGCTGTTTTTT
CASSSYTGELFF
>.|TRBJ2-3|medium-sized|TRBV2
TGTGCCAGCAGTGAAACCACAGATACGCAGTATTTT
CASSETTDTQYF
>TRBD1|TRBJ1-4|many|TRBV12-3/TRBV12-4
TGTGCCAGCAGACCTACAGGGGGGGGTGAAAAACTGTTTTTT
CASRPTGGGEKLFF
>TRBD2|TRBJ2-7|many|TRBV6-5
TGTGCCAGCAGTTACTCACGGGGGGGATCCTACGAGCAGTACTTC
CASSYSRGGSYEQYF
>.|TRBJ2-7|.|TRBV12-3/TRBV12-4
TGTGCCAGCAGTTTAGGGGGGAGTGGCTACGAGCAGTACTTC
CASSLGGSGYEQYF
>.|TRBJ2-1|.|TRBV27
TGTGCCAGCAGTACATATTTGGGGGGGGCGGGGAGCTACAATGAGCAGTTCTTC
CASSTYLGGAGSYNEQFF
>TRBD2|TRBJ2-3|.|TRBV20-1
TGCAGTGCTAATGGTGTTTGGACTAGCGGAGGGGAGGATACGCAGTATTTT
CSANGVWTSGGEDTQYF
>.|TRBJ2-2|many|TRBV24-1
TGTGCCACCAGTGATTTTCGGGAAAACACCGGGGAGCTGTTTTTT
CATSDFRENTGELFF
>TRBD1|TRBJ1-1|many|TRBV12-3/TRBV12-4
TGTGCCAGCACCCTACGCGGACAGGGTATGAACACTGAAGCTTTCTTT
CASTLRGQGMNTEAFF
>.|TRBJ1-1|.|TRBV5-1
TGCGCCAGCAGCTTGGACAGCCTGAACACTGAAGCTTTCTTT
CASSLDSLNTEAFF
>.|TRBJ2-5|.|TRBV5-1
TGCGCCAGCAGCTTATTGGAACAAGAGACAAAGTACTTC
CASSLLEQETKYF
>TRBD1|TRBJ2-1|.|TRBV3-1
TGTGCCAGCAGCCAGTTTAGACAGGGCTCCTACAATGAGCAGTTCTTC
CASSQFRQGSYNEQFF
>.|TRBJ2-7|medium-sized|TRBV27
TGTGCCAGCGGACCTTTGGGCGGCGAGCAGTACTTC
CASGPLGGEQYF
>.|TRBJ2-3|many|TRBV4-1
TGCGCCAGCAGCCAAGAGGAAGGGAGCACAGATACGCAGTATTTT
CASSQEEGSTDTQYF
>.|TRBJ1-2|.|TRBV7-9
TGTGCCAGCAGCCCAGACAACTATGGCTACACCTTC
CASSPDNYGYTF
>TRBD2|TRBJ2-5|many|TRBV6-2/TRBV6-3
TGTGCCAGCAGTTGGTCTACTAGCGCCCAAGAGACCCAGTACTTC
CASSWSTSAQETQYF
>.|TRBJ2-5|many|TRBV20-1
TGCAGTGCTAGTTGGGAAGAGACCCAGTACTTC
CSASWEETQYF
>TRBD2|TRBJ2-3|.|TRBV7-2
TGTGCCAGCATCTTAGCTCTCGGGGAGGGAGGCGACACAGATACGCAGTATTTT
CASILALGEGGDTDTQYF
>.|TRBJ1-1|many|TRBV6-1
TGTGCCAGCAATGGCCCTGACAGATCGAACACTGAAGCTTTCTTT
CASNGPDRSNTEAFF
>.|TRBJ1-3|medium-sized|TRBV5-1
TGCGCCAGCAGCTTGGACGTGGCTGGAAACACCATATATTTT
CASSLDVAGNTIYF
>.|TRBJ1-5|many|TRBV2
TGTGCCACCCGTTCGGGGCAGAGCAATCAGCCCCAGCATTTT
CATRSGQSNQPQHF
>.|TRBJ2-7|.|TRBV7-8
TGTGCCAGCAGCGGATCCCCGGGAAACAACCTACCGGAGCAGTACTTC
CASSGSPGNNLPEQYF
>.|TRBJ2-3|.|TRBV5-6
TGTGCCAGCAGCTCGGTACTACCCACAGATACGCAGTATTTT
CASSSVLPTDTQYF
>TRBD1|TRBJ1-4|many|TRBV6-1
TGTGCCAGCGGGACAGGGACTAATGAAAAACTGTTTTTT
CASGTGTNEKLFF
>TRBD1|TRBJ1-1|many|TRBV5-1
TGCGCCAGCAGCGAACACCGACAGGGGGCAACTGAAGCTTTCTTT
CASSEHRQGATEAFF
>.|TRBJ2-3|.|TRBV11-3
TGTGCCAGCATCTTAGGCGATTTCGGGGGGCAGGGCACAGATACGCAGTATTTT
CASILGDFGGQGTDTQYF
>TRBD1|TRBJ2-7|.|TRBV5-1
TGCGCCAGCAGGGACGACAGGGGCTCCATCTACGAGCAGTACTTC
CASRDDRGSIYEQYF
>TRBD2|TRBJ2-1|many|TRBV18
TGTGCCAGCTCAGCTCCGGGACTAGCGGGACATAGGCAGTTCTTC
CASSAPGLAGHRQFF
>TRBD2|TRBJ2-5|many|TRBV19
TGTGCCAGTAGTTCGGTAGCGGGGGGCCAAGAGACCCAGTACTTC
CASSSVAGGQETQYF
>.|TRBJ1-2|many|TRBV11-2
TGTGCCAGCAGCTTAACAGCCAGGGGCCCTGGAGGCTACACCTTC
CASSLTARGPGGYTF
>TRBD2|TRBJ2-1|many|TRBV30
TGTGCCTGGAGGGGGGAGGGCGGGTTTGAGCAGTTCTTC
CAWRGEGGFEQFF
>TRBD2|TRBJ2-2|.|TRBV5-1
TGCGCCAGCGGCCGGGGGGGGAACACCGGGGAGCTGTTTTTT
CASGRGGNTGELFF
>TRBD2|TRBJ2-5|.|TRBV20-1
TGCAGTGCCCATTTCCGGACTAGCGGCCAAGAGACCCAGTACTTC
CSAHFRTSGQETQYF
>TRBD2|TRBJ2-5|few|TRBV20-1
TGCAGTGCTACCGGGACTAGGCCCCTTGGGACCCAGTACTTC
CSATGTRPLGTQYF
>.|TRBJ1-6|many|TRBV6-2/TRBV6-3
TGTGCCAGCAGACAGGCGCTCAATTCACCCCTCCACTTT
CASRQALNSPLHF